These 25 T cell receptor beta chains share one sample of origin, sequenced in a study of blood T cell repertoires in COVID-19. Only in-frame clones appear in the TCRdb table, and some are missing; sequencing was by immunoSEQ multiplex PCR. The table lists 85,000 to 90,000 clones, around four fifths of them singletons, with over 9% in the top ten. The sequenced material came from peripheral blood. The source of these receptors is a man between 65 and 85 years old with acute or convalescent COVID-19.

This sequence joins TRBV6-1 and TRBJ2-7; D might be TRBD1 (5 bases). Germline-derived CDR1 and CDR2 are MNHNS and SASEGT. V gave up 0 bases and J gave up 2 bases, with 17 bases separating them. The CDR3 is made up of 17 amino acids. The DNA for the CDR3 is TGTGCCAGCAGTGAAGCGCTTGGTAGGGAAGGGGCCTACGAGCAGTACGTC. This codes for CASSEALGREGAYEQYV.

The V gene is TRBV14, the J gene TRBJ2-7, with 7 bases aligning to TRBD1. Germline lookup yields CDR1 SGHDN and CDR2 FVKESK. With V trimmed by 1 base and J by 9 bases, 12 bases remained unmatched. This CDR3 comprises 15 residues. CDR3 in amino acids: CASSQVSYRGRGQYV. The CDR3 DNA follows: TGTGCCAGCAGCCAAGTAAGTTACAGGGGACGGGGGCAGTACGTC.

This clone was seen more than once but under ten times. CDR3 nucleotide sequence: TGTGCCAGCAGCTTAGCCTCCTTTAGCGGGGGAACTAGCACAGATACGCAGTATTTT. This encodes CASSLASFSGGTSTDTQYF. V and J are TRBV13 and TRBJ2-3; 9 nucleotides match TRBD2. After removal of 1 base from V and 0 bases from J, the junction contained 11 bases not matched to a gene. Germline V gene data show CDR1 as PRHDT and CDR2 as FYEKMQ (reference sequence). This CDR3 has 19 amino acids.

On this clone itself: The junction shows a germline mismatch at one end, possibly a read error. The CDR3 here is CASNQRSGDEKLFF. Here the CDR3 DNA reads TGCGCCAGCAACCAACGAAGCGGGGATGAAAAACTGTTTTTT. The genes are TRBV4-1 and TRBJ1-4; the D is unclear. The CDR3 has 14 residues. Germline CDR1 reads MGHRA; CDR2 reads YSYEKL.

Here the CDR3 reads CASSHQVSGANVLTF. CDR3 in DNA: TGCGCCAGCAGCCACCAGGTCTCTGGGGCCAACGTCCTGACTTTC. V and J are TRBV4-1 and TRBJ2-6; D unresolved. CDR3 length: 15 residues. Trimming pared 3 bases from V and 0 bases from J, leaving 6 bases between. Germline lookup yields CDR1 MGHRA and CDR2 YSYEKL.

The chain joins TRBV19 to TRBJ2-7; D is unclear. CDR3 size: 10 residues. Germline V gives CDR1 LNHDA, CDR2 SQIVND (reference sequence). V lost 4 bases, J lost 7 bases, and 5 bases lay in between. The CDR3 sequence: CASSTCEQYV. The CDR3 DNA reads TGTGCCAGTAGTACGTGTGAGCAGTACGTC.

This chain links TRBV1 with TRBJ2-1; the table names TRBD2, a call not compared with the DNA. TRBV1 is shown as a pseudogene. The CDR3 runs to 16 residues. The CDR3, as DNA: TGCACCAGCAGCCAAAGCGGGGGGCCTACTGACAATGAGCAGTTCTTC. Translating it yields CTSSQSGGPTDNEQFF.

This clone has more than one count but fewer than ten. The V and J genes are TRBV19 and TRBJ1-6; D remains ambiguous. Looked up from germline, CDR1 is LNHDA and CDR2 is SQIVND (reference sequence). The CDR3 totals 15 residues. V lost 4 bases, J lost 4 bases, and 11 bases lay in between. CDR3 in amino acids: CASSNQESYNSPLHF. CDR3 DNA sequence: TGTGCCAGTAGTAATCAGGAAAGTTATAATTCACCCCTCCACTTT. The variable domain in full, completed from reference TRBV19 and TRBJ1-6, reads DGGITQSPKYLFRKEGQNVTLSCEQNLNHDAMYWYRQDPGQGLRLIYYSQIVNDFQKGDIAEGYSVSREKKESFPLTVTSAQKNPTAFYLCASSNQESYNSPLHFGNGTRLTVT.

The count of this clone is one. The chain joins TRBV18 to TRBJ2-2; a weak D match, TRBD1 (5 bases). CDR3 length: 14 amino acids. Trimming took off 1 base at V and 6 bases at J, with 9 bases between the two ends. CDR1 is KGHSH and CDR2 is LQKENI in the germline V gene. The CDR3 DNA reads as TGTGCCAGCTCACCACAAGGGGCGGCCGGGGAGCTGTTTTTT. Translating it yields CASSPQGAAGELFF.

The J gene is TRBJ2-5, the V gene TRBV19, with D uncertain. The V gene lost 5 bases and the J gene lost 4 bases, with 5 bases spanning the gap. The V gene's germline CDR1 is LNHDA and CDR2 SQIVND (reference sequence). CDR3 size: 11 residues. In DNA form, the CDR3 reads TGTGCCAGTAGTCCCGGAGAGACCCAGTACTTC. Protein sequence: CASSPGETQYF.

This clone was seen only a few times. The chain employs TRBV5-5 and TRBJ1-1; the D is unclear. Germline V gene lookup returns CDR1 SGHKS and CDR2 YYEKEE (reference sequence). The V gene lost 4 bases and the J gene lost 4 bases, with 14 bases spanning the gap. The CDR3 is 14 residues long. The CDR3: CASSPVGRATEAFF. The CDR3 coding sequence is TGTGCCAGCAGCCCTGTTGGGAGGGCCACTGAAGCTTTCTTT.

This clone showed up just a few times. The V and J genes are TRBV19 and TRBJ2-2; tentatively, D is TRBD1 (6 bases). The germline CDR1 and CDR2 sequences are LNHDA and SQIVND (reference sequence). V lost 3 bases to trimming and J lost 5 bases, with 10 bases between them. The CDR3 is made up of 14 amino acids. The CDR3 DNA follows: TGTGCCAGTAGTATCGGACAGAAAACCGGGGAGCTGTTTTTT. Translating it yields CASSIGQKTGELFF.

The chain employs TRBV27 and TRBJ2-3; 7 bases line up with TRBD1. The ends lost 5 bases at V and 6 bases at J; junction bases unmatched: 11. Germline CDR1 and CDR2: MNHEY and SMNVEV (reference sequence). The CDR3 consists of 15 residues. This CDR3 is CASSLGTARPDTQYF. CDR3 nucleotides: TGTGCCAGCAGTCTGGGGACAGCCCGTCCTGATACGCAGTATTTT.

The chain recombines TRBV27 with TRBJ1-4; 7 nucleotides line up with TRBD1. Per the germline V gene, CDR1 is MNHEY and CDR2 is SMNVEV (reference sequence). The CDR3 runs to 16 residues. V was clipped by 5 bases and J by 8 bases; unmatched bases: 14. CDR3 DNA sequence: TGTGCCAGCAGTCGCTTAGCCGGGACAGCTGGGGAAAAACTGTTTTTT. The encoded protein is CASSRLAGTAGEKLFF.

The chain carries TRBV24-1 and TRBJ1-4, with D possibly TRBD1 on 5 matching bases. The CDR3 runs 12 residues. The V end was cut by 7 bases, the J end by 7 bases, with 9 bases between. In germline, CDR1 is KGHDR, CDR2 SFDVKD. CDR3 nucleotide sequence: TGTGCCACCAGCCAGGGTGGTGAAAAACTGTTTTTT. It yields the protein CATSQGGEKLFF.

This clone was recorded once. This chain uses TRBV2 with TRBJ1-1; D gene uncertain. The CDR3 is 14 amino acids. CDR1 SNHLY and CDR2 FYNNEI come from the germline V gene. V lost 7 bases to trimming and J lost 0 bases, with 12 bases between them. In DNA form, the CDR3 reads TGTGCCAGCACAAAAGAGCGGATGAACACTGAAGCTTTCTTT. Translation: CASTKERMNTEAFF.

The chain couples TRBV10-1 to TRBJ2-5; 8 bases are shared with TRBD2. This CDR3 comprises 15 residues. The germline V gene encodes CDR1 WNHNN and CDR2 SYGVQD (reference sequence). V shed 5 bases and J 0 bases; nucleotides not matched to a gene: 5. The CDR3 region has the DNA TGCGCCAGCAGTCCTAGCGGGTCCGACCAAGAGACCCAGTACTTC. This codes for CASSPSGSDQETQYF.

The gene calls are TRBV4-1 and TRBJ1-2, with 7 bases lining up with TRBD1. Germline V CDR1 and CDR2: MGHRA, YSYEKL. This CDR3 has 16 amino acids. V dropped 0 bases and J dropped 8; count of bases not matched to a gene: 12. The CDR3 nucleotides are TGCGCCAGCAGCCAAGATAAAGAACAGGGGTTCGGGGGCTACACCTTC. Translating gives CASSQDKEQGFGGYTF.

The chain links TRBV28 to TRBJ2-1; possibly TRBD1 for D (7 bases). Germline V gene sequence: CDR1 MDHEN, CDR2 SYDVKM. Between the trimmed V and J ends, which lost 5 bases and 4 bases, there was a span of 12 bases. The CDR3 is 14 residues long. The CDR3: CASSGGTVYNEQFF. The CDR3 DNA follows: TGTGCCAGCAGTGGCGGGACAGTTTACAATGAGCAGTTCTTC.

The CDR3 region is CASSVSGSGNTIYF. As DNA, the CDR3 is TGCGCCAGCAGCGTCTCAGGGTCAGGAAACACCATATATTTT. The chain employs TRBV5-1 and TRBJ1-3, with D perhaps TRBD1 (5 bases). CDR1 SGHRS and CDR2 YFSETQ come from the germline V gene. V lost 4 bases and J 4 bases, leaving 12 bases between the germline ends. The CDR3 has 14 residues.

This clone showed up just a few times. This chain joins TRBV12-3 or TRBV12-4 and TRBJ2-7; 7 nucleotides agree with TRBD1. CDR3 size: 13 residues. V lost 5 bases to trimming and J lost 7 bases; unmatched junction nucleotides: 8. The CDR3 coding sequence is TGTGCCAGCAGTCCTACAGGGGCCAGGGAGCAGTACGTC. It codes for CASSPTGAREQYV.

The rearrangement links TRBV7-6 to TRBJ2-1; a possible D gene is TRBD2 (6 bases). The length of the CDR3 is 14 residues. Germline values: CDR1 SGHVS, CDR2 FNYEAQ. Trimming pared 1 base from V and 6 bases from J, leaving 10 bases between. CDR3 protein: CASSLVLASNEQFF. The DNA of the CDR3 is TGTGCCAGCAGCTTAGTACTAGCTAGCAATGAGCAGTTCTTC.

CDR3 loop: CASSLEGQYSTDTQYF. The DNA for the CDR3 is TGTGCCAGCAGCTTAGAGGGACAGTATAGCACAGATACGCAGTATTTT. The chain combines TRBV11-2 with TRBJ2-3, with 7 bases that match TRBD1. Germline V gene data show CDR1 as SGHAT and CDR2 as FQNNGV. The V segment lost 0 bases and the J segment 0 bases; nucleotides outside the gene matches: 3. This CDR3 has 16 residues.

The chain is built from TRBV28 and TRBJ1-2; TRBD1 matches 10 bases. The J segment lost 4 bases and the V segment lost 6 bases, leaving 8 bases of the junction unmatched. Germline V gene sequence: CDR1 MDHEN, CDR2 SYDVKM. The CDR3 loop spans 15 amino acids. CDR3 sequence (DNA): TGTGCCAGCAGCGATACGGACAGGGGGTTCTATGGCTACACCTTC. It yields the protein CASSDTDRGFYGYTF.

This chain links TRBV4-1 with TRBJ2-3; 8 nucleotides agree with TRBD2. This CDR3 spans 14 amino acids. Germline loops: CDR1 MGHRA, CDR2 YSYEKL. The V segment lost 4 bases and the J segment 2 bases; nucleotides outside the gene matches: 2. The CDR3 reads CASSPSGLTDTQYF. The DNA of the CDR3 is TGCGCCAGCAGCCCTAGCGGGCTCACAGATACGCAGTATTTT.